Given below is one TCR beta chain in context. This entry belongs to a study of blood T cell repertoires in COVID-19. Study as a whole: Samples of COVID-19 (acute and convalescent) were obtained from the United States, Italy and Spain.

CDR3 size: 16 residues. CDR1 LGHNA and CDR2 YNFKEQ come from the germline V gene. V lost 2 bases and J 2 bases, leaving 12 bases between the germline ends. Original methodology: Reference gene primers were amplified, and this amplification served to estimate nucleated cell counts. Measured with immunoSEQ multiplex PCR; TCRdb has only the in-frame clones, and not every one. The V and J calls and clone size were taken over from that table, and D and trimming were inferred from the DNA. The sample carries about 180,000 clones, around nine tenths recorded once. Source material: peripheral blood. V gene TRBV4-2 combines with J gene TRBJ2-2, with D possibly TRBD1 on 6 matching bases. The sequence derives from a man over 45 with acute or convalescent COVID-19. The CDR3 nucleotides read TGTGCCAGCAGCCAACCTTGGGGGACAAACACCGGGGAGCTGTTTTTT. Its translation: CASSQPWGTNTGELFF.